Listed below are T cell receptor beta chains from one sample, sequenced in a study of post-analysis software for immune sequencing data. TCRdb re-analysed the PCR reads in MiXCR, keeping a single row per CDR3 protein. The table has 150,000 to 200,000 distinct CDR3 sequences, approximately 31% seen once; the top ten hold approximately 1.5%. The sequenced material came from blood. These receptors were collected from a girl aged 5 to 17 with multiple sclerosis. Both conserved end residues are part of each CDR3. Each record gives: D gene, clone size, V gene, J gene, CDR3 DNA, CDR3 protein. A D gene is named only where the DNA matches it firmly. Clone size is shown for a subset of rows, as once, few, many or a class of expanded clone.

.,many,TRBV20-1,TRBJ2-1,TGCAGTGCTATGGACCCCTATCTGGGCGAATGCGAGTTCTTC,CSAMDPYLGECEFF
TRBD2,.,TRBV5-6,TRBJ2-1,TGTGCCAGCAGCTCACGGGGGGGTTCCTACAATGAGCAGTTCTTC,CASSSRGGSYNEQFF
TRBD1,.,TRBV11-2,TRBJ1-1,TGTGCCAGCAGTCCAGGGGGCGCGGGAACTGAAGCTTTCTTT,CASSPGGAGTEAFF
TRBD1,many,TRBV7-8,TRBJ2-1,TGTGCCAGCAGCCCCTCCGGGACAGGGGGCAATGAGCAGTTCTTC,CASSPSGTGGNEQFF
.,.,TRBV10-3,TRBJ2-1,TGTGCCATCAGGGGCTCCTACAATGAGCAGTTCTTC,CAIRGSYNEQFF
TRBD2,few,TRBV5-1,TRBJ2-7,TGCGCCAGCAGCATACCGGGACTAGCGGGAGGGTCCTACGAGCAGTACTTC,CASSIPGLAGGSYEQYF
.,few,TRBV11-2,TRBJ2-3,TGTGCCAGCATCTCCGTAGATACGCAGTATTTT,CASISVDTQYF
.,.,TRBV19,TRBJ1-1,TGTGCCAGTAGTACCATCTCCCCCGGGAACACTGAAGCTTTCTTT,CASSTISPGNTEAFF
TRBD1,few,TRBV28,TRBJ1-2,TGTGCCAGCAGTTCCCATATCAGGGGGCGCAACTATGGCTACACCTTC,CASSSHIRGRNYGYTF
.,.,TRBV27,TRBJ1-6,TGTGCCACTCAAGAGGTTTCTGGGTCACCCCCCCACTTT,CATQEVSGSPPHF
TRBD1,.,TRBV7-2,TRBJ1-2,TGTGCCAGCAGCATGACAGGGATCTATGGCTACACCTTC,CASSMTGIYGYTF
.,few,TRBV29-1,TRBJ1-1,TGCAGCGTACCCCCCTTGGAGGGGTCCCACACTGAAGCTTTCTTT,CSVPPLEGSHTEAFF
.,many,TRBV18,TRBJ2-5,TGTGCCAGCTCACCGGGGGAAGAGCAGTACTTC,CASSPGEEQYF
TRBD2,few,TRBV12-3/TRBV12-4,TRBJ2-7,TGTGCCAGCAGTTCTGGCGGGAGGTACGAGCAGTACTTC,CASSSGGRYEQYF
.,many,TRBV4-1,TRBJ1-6,TGCGCCAGCAGCCCAGAGTCGTACAGGATCGCGTCACCCCTCCACTTT,CASSPESYRIASPLHF
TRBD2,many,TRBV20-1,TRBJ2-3,TGCAGTGCTAGAGACGCCCCGGGAGGAGGAGATACGCAGTATTTT,CSARDAPGGGDTQYF
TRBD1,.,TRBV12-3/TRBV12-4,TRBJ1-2,TGTGCCAGCAGTCTGTCCCGCGACAGGGGCCCTCTCACCTTC,CASSLSRDRGPLTF
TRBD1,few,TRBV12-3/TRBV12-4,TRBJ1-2,TGTGCCAGCAGTCCAGTAGGGGGCTCCAGTGGCTACACCTTC,CASSPVGGSSGYTF
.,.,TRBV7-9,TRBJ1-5,TGTGCCAGCAGCCCCCTCAGAGGGGACAATCAGCCCCAGCATTTT,CASSPLRGDNQPQHF
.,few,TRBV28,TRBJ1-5,TGTGCCAGCAGGCCCAACAGGGCTGGGCAGCCCCAGCATTTT,CASRPNRAGQPQHF
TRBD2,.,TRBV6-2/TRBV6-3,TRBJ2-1,TGTGCCAGCACTGGGACTAGCGGGAGCAATGAGCAGTTCTTC,CASTGTSGSNEQFF
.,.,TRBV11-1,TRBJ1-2,TGTGCCAGCAGCCCTCGGACAGTTCATGGCTACACCTTC,CASSPRTVHGYTF
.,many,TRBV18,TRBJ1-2,TGTGCCAGCTCACCTGGTCTACAGGGATATGGCTACACCTTC,CASSPGLQGYGYTF
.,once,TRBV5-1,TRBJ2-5,TGCGCCAGCAACCCGGGACTCGAAGAGACCCAGTACTTC,CASNPGLEETQYF
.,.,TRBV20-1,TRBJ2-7,TGCGGTGCGGGGACAGAGTACGAGCAGTACTTC,CGAGTEYEQYF
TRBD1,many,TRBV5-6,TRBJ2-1,TGTGCCAGCAGCGTTGGCAGGGGGCGAACCTCAAGCTCCTACAATGAGCAGTTCTTC,CASSVGRGRTSSSYNEQFF
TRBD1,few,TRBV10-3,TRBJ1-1,TGTGCCATCAGCCAGGGGGCTGAAACTGAAGCTTTCTTT,CAISQGAETEAFF
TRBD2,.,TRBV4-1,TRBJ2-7,TGCGCCAGCAGCCGCCTTCTAAGTCGGACTAGCGGGAGCAAGGCTGACGAGCAGTACTTC,CASSRLLSRTSGSKADEQYF
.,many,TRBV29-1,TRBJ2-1,TGCAGGCGGTCCCCGGAACTTAGCTCCTACAATGAGCAGTTCTTC,CRRSPELSSYNEQFF
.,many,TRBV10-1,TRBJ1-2,TGCGCCAGCAGAGGCTCCGGGGGAGGCTACACCTTC,CASRGSGGGYTF
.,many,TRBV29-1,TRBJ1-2,TGCAGCGGGGGACGGTTTGATGGCTACACCTTC,CSGGRFDGYTF
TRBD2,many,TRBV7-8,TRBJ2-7,TGTGCCAGCAGCCGGACTAGCGGGAACTACGAGCAGTACTTC,CASSRTSGNYEQYF
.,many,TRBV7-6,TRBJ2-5,TGTGCCAGCAGCGTAACGACCCAAATTCAAGAGACCCAGTACTTC,CASSVTTQIQETQYF
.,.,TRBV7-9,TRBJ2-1,TGTGCCGGGGTAACGGTTCCCGAACTTGAGCAGTTCTTC,CAGVTVPELEQFF
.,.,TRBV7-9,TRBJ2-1,TGTGCCAGCAGCTGGGGGACGGACAGACTCGAGCAGTTCTTC,CASSWGTDRLEQFF
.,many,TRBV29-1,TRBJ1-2,TGCAGCGTTGTTAGAGAACGAGGGTATGGCTACACCTTC,CSVVRERGYGYTF
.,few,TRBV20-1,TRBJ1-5,TGCAGTGCTAGAGTGTCGTCAGATAGCAATCAGCCCCAGCATTTT,CSARVSSDSNQPQHF
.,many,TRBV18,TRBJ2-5,TGTGCCAGCTCACCGTCGGGGACTTCGGGGACCCAGTACTTC,CASSPSGTSGTQYF
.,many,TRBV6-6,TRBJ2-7,TGTGCCAGCTCGGCGGGATTCTACGAGCAGTACTTC,CASSAGFYEQYF
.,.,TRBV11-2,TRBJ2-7,TGTGCCAGCAGCTCAGATCCCTTCGTGGACGAGCAGTACTTC,CASSSDPFVDEQYF
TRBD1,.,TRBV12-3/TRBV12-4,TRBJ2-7,TGTGCCAGCAGTCCGCGACAGGGCCTCTACGAGCAGTACTTC,CASSPRQGLYEQYF
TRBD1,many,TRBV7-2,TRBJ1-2,TGTGCCAGCAGCTTGACAGGGGGCTACACCTTC,CASSLTGGYTF
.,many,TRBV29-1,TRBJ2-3,TGCAGCGTGCTGGGGGGCACAGATACGCAGTATTTT,CSVLGGTDTQYF
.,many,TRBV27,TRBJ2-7,.,CASSFLAGYEQYF
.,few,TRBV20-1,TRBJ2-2,TGCAGTGCTAGAAGGTTCGGAGCGAACACCGGGGAGCTGTTTTTT,CSARRFGANTGELFF
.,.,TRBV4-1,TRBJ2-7,TGCGCCAGCAGCCAAGAGGAGGCCGAGGCCTACGAGCAGTACTTC,CASSQEEAEAYEQYF
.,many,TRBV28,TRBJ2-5,TGTGCCAGCCTCGGGGGCCCCCGTGTTGCGACCCAGTACTTC,CASLGGPRVATQYF
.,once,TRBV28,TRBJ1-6,TGTGCCAGCAAAGGCTATAATTCACCCCTCCACTTT,CASKGYNSPLHF
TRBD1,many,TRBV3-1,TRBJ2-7,TGTGCCAGCAGCCAAGAGTTACGGGACAGCTACTACGAGCAGTACTTC,CASSQELRDSYYEQYF
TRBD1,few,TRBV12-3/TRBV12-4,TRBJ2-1,TGTGCCAGCAGTTTAGCAGGGACAGGGGCTTACAATGAGCAGTTCTTC,CASSLAGTGAYNEQFF
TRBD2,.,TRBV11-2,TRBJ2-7,TGTGCCAGCAGCCCAAGAGGGACTAGCGGGAGTGCCTACGAGCAGTACTTC,CASSPRGTSGSAYEQYF
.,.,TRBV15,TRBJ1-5,TGTGCCACCAGCAGAGAAGGGGGTTATAGCAATCAGCCCCAGCATTTT,CATSREGGYSNQPQHF
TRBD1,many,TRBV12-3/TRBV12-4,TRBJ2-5,TGTGCCAGCAGTAAGCTGGGACAGCAAGAGACCCAGTACTTC,CASSKLGQQETQYF
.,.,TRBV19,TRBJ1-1,TGTGCCAGTAGTAGGGGACTCTCGGGAACTGAAGCTTTCTTT,CASSRGLSGTEAFF
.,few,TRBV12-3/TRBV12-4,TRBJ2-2,TGTGCCAGCAAAGTAAGCACCGGGGAGCTGTTTTTT,CASKVSTGELFF
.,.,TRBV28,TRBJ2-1,TGTGCCAGCAGTTTGGCCCTACCCTCCTACAATGAGCAGTTCTTC,CASSLALPSYNEQFF
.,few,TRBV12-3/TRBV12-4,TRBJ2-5,TGTGCCAGCAGTTTTAACGCGGGACCAGACCGAATGGAGACCCAGTACTTC,CASSFNAGPDRMETQYF
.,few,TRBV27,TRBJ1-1,TGTGCCAGCAGTACAATACATGGGGGGGACACTGAAGCTTTCTTT,CASSTIHGGDTEAFF
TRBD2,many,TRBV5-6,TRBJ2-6,TGTGCCAGCACTCTCAGGACTAGCGGGAGCTCTGGGGCCAACGTCCTGACTTTC,CASTLRTSGSSGANVLTF